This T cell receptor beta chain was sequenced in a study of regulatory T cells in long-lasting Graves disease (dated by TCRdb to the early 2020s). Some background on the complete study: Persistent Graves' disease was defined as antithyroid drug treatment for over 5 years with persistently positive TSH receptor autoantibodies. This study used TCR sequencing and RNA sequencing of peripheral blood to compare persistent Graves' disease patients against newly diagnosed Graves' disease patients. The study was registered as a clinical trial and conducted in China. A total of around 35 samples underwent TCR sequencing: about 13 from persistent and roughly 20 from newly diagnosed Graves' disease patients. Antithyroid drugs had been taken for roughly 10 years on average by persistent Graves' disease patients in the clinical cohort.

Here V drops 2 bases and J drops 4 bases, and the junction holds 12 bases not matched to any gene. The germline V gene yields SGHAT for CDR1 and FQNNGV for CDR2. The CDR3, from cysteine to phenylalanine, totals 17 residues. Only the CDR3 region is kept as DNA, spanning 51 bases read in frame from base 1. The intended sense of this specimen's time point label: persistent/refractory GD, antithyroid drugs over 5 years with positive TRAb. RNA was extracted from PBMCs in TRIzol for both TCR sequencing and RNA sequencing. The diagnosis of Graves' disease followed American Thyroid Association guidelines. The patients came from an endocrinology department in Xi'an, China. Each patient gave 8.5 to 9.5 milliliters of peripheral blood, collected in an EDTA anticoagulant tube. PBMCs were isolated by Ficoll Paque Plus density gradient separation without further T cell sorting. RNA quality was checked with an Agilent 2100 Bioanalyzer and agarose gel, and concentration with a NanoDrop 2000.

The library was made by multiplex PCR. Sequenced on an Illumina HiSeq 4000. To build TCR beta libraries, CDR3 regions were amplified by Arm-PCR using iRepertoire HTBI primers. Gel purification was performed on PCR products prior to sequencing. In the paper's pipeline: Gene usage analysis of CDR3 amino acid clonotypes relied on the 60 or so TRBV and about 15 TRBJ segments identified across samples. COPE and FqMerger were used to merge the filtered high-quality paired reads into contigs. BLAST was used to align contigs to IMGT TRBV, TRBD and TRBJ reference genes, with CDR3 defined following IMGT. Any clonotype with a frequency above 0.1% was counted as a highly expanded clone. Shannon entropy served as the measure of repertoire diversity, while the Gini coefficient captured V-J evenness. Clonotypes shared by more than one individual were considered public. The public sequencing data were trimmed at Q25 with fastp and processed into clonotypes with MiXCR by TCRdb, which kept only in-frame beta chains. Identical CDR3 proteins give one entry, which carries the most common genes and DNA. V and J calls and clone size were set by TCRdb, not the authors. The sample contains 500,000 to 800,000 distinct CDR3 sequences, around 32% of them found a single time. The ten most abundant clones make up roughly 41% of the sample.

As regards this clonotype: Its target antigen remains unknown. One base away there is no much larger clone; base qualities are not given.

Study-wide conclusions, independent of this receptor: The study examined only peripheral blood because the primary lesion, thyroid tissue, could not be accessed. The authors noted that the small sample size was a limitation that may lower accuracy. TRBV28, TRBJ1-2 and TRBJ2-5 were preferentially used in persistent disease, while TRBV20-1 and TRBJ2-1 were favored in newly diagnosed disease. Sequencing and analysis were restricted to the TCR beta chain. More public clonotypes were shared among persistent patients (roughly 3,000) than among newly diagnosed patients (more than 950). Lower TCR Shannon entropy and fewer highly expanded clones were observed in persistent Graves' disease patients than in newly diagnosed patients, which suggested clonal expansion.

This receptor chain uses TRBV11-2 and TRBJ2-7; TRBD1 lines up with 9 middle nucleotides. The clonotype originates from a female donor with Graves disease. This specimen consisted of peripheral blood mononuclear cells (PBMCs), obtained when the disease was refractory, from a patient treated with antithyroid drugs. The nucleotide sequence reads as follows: TGTGCCAGCAGCTTACCGGTCCGGGGACAGGGAGGGTACGAGCAGTACTTC. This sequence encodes CASSLPVRGQGGYEQYF.